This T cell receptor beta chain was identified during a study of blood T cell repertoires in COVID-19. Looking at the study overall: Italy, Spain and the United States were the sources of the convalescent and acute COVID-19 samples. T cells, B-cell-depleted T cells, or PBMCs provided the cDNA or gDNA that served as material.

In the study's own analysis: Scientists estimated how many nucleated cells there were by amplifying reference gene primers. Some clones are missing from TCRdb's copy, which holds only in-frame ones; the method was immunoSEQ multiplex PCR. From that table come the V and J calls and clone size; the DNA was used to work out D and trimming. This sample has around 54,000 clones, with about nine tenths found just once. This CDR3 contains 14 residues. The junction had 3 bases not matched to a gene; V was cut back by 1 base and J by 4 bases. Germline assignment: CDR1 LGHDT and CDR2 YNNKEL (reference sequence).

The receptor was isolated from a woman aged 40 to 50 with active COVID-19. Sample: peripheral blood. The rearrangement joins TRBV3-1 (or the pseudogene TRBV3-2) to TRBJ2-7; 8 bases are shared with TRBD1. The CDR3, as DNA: TGTGCCAGCAGCCAAGTGGACAGGGCTTACGAGCAGTACTTC. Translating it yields CASSQVDRAYEQYF.